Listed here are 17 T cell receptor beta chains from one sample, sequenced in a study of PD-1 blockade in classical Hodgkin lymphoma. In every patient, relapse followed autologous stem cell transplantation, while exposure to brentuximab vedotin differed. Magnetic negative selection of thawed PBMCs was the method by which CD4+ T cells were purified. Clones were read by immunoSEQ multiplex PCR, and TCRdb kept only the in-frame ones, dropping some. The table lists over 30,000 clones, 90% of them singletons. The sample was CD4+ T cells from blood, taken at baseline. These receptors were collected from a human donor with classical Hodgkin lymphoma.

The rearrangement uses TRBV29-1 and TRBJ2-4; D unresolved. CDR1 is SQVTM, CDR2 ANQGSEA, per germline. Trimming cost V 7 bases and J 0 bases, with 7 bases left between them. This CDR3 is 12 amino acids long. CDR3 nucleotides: TGCAGCGCCAGATTAGCCAAAAACATTCAGTACTTC. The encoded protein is CSARLAKNIQYF. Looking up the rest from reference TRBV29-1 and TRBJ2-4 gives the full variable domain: SAVISQKPSRDICQRGTSLTIQCQVDSQVTMMFWYRQQPGQSLTLIATANQGSEATYESGFVIDKFPISRPNLTFSTLTVSNMSPEDSSIYLCSARLAKNIQYFGAGTRLSVL.

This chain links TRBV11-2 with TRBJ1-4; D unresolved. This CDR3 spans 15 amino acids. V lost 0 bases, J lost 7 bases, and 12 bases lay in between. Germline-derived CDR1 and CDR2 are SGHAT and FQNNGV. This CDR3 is CASSLELRRVEKLFF. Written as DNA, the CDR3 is TGTGCCAGCAGCTTAGAGCTCCGGAGGGTTGAAAAACTGTTTTTT.

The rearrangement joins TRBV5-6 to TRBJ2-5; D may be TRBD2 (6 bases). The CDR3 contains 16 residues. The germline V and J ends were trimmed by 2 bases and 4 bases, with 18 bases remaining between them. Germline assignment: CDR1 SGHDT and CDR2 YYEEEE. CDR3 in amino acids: CASSFNPGLGGETQYF. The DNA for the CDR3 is TGTGCCAGCAGCTTCAACCCGGGTCTGGGAGGAGAGACCCAGTACTTC.

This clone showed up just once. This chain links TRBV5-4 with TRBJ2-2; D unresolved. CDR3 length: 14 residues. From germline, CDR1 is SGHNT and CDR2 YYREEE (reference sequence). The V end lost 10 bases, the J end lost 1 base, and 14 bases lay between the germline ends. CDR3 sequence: CAGKSRENTGELFF. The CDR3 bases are TGTGCCGGCAAGAGTAGAGAGAACACCGGGGAGCTGTTTTTT.

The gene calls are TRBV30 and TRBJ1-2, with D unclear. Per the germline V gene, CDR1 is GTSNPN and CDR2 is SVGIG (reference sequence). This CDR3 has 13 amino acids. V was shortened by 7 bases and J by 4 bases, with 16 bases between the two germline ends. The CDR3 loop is CASKVTATYGYTF. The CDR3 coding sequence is TGTGCCTCCAAGGTTACAGCGACCTATGGCTACACCTTC.

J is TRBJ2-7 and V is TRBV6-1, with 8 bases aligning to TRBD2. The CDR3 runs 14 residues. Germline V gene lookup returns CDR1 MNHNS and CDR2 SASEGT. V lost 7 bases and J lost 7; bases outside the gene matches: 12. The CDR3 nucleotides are TGTGCCAGCACGGCCAGCGGGGGTATGGGGGAGCAGTACTTC. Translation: CASTASGGMGEQYF.

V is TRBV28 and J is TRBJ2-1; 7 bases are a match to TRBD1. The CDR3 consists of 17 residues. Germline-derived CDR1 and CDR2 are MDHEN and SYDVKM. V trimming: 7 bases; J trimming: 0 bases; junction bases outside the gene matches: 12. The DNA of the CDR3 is TGTGCCAGCAAGGCCGCATACAGGGGCGGCTCCTACAATGAGCAGTTCTTC. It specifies CASKAAYRGGSYNEQFF.

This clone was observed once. Here the CDR3 reads CASRLTTNTGELFF. Here the CDR3 DNA reads TGTGCCAGCAGATTGACAACGAACACCGGGGAGCTGTTTTTT. The V gene is TRBV6-6, the J gene TRBJ2-2; unclear D gene. This CDR3 has 14 amino acids. The V gene's germline CDR1 is MNHNY and CDR2 SVGAGI (reference sequence). Trimming removed 6 bases at V and 0 bases at J, with 8 bases between.

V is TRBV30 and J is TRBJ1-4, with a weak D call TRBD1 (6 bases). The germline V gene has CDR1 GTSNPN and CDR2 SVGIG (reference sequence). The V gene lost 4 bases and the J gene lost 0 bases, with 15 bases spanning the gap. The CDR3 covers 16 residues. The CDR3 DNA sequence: TGTGCCTGGACCCCGGGGGCAGCTGCAACTAATGAAAAACTGTTTTTT. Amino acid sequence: CAWTPGAAATNEKLFF.

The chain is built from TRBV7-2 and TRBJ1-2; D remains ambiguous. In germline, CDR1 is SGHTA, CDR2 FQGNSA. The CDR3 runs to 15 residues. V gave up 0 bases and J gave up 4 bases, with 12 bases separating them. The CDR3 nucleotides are TGTGCCAGCAGCTTAGCGCCGTTCATGGCCTATGGCTACACCTTC. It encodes CASSLAPFMAYGYTF.

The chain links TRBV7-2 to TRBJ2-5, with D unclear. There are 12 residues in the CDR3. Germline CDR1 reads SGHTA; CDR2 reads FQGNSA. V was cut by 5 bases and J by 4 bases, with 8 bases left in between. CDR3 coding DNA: TGTGCCAGCAGCCAAAACCGAGAGACCCAGTACTTC. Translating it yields CASSQNRETQYF.

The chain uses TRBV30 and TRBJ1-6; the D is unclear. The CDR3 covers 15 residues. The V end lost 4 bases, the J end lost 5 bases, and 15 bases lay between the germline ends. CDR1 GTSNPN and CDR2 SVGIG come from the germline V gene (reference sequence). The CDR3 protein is CAWNQNLWDNSPLHF. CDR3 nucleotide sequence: TGTGCCTGGAACCAGAACCTATGGGATAATTCACCCCTCCACTTT.

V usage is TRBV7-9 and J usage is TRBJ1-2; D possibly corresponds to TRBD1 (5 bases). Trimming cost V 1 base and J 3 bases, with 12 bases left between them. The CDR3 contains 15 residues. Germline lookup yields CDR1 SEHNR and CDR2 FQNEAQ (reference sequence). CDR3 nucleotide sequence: TGTGCCAGCAGCTTAGATCCAGGGAACTACTATGGCTACACCTTC. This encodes CASSLDPGNYYGYTF.

The DNA for the CDR3 is TGTGCCAGCAGCCAGGACGGGGGGAACACTGAAGCTTTCTTT. Translation gives CASSQDGGNTEAFF. The gene calls are TRBV5-4 and TRBJ1-1, with D possibly being TRBD1 (5 bases). Germline CDR1 and CDR2: SGHNT and YYREEE (reference sequence). The V end was cut by 4 bases, the J end by 1 base, with 11 bases between. This CDR3 region has 14 residues.

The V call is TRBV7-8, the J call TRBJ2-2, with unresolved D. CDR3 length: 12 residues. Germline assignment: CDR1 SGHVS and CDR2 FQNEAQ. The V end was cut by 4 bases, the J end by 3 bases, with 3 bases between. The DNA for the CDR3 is TGTGCCAGCAGCTCTCACACCGGGGAGCTGTTTTTT. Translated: CASSSHTGELFF.

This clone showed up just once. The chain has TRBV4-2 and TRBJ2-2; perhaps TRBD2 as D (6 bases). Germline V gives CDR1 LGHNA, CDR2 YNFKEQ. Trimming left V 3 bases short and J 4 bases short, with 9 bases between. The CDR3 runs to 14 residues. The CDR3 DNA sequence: TGTGCCAGCAGCCAGGAGGGGACCACCGGGGAGCTGTTTTTT. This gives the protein CASSQEGTTGELFF.

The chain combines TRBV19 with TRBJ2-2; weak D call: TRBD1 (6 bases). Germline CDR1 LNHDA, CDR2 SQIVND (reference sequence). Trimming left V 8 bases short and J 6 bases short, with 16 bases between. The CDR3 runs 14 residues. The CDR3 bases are TGTGCCAGTCTGAAACAGGGTTCTTCCGGGGAGCTGTTTTTT. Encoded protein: CASLKQGSSGELFF.